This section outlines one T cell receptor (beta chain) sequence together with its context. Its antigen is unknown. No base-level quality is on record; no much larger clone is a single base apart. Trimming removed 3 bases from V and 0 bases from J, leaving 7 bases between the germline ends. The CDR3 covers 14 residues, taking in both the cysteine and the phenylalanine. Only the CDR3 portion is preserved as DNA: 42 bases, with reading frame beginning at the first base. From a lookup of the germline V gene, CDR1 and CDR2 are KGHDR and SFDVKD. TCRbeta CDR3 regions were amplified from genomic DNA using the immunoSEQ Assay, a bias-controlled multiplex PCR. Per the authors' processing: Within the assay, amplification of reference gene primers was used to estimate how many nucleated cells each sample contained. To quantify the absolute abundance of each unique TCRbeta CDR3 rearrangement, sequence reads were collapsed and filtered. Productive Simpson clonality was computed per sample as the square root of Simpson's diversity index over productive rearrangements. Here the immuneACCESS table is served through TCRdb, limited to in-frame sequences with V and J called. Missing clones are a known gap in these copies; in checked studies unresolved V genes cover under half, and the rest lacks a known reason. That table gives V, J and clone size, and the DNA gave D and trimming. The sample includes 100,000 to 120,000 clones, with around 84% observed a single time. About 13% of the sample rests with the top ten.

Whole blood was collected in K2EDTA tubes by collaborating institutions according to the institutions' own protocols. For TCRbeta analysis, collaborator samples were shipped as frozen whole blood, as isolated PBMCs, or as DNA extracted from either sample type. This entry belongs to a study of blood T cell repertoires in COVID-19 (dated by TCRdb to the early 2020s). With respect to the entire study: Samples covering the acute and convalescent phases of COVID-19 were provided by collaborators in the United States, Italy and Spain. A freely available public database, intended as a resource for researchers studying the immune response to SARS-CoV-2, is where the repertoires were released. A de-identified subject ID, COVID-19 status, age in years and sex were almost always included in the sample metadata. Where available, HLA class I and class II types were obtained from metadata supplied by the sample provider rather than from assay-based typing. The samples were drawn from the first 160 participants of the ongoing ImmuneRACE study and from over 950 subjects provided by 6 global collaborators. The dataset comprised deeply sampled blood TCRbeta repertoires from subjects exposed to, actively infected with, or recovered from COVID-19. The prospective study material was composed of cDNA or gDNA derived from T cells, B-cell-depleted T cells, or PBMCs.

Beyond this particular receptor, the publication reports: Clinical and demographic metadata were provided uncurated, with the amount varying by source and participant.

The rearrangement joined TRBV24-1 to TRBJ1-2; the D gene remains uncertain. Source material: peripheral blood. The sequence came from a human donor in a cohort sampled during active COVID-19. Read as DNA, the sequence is TGTGCCACCAGTGATAACAGAGCTAACTATGGCTACACCTTC. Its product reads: CATSDNRANYGYTF.